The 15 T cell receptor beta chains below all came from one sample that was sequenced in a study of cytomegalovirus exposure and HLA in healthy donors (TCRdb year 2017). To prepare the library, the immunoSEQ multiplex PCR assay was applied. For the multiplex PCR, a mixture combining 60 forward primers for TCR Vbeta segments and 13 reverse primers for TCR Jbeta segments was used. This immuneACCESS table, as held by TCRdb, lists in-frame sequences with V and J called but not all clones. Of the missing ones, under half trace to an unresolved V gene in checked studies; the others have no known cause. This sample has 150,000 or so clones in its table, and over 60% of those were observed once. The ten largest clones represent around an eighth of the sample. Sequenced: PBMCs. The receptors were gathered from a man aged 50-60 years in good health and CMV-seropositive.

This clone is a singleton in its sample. The CDR3 loop is CASSYTGTTEAFF. The CDR3 DNA follows: TGTGCCAGCAGCTATACAGGGACCACTGAAGCTTTCTTT. V gene TRBV5-4 combines with J gene TRBJ1-1; D possibly corresponds to TRBD1 (6 bases). Germline V gives CDR1 SGHNT, CDR2 YYREEE (reference sequence). The CDR3 contains 13 residues. The V end was cut by 3 bases, the J end by 4 bases, with 10 bases between. The full variable domain, its missing parts supplied by reference TRBV5-4 and TRBJ1-1, is ETGVTQSPTHLIKTRGQQVTLRCSSQSGHNTVSWYQQALGQGPQFIFQYYREEENGRGNFPPRFSGLQFPNYSSELNVNALELDDSALYLCASSYTGTTEAFFGQGTRLTVV.

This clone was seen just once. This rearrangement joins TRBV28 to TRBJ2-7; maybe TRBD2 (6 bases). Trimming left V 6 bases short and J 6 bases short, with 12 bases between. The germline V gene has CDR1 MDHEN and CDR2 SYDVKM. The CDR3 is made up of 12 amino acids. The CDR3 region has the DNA TGTGCCAGCAGGCCGACTAGTTTCGAGCAGTACTTC. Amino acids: CASRPTSFEQYF.

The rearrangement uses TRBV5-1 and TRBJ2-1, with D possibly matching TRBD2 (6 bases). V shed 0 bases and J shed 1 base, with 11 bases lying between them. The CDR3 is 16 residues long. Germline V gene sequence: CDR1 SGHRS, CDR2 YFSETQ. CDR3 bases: TGCGCCAGCAGCTTGGATGGCGGGGCATCCTACAATGAGCAGTTCTTC. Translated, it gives CASSLDGGASYNEQFF.

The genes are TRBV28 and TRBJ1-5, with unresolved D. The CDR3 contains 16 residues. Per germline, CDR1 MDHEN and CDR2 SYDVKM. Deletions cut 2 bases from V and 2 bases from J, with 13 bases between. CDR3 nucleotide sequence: TGTGCCAGCAGTTTAGAGGTCTCAGTCGGCAATCAGCCCCAGCATTTT. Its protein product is CASSLEVSVGNQPQHF.

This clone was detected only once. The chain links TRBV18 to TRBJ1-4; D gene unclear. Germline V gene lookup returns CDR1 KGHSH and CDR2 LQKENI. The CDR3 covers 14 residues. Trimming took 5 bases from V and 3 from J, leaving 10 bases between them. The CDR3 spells CASSRSGSNEKLFF. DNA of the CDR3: TGTGCCAGCTCAAGGTCGGGGTCTAATGAAAAACTGTTTTTT. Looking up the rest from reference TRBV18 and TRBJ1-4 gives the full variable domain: NAGVMQNPRHLVRRRGQEARLRCSPMKGHSHVYWYRQLPEEGLKFMVYLQKENIIDESGMPKERFSAEFPKEGPSILRIQQVVRGDSAAYFCASSRSGSNEKLFFGSGTQLSVL.

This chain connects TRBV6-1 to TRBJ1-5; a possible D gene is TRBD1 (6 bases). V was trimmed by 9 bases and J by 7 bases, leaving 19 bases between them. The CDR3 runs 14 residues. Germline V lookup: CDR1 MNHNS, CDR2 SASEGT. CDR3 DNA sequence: TGTGCCAGTAGAGGACACAGGGTCTGGCAGCCCCAGCATTTT. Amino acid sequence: CASRGHRVWQPQHF.

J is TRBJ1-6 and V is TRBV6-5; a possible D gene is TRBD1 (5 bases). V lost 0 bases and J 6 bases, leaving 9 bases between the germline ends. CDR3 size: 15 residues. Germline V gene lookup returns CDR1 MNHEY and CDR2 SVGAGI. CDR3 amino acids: CASSYSIGGNSPLHF. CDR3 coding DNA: TGTGCCAGCAGTTACTCGATCGGGGGTAATTCACCCCTCCACTTT.

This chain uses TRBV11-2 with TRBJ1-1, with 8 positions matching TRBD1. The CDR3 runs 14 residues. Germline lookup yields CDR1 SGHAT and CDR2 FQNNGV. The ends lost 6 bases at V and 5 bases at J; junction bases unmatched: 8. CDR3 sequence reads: CASSIYTGGTEAFF. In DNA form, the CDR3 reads TGTGCCAGCAGTATATACACAGGGGGAACTGAAGCTTTCTTT.

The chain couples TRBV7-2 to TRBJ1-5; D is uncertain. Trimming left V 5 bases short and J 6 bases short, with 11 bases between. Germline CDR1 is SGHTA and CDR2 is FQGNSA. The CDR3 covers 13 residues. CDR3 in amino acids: CASSPERFQPQHF. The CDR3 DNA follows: TGTGCCAGCAGCCCGGAGAGGTTTCAGCCCCAGCATTTT.

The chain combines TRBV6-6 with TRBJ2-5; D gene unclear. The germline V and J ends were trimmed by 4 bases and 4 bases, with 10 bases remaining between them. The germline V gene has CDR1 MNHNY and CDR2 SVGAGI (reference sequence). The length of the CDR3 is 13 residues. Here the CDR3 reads CASSLSHGETQYF. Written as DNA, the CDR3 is TGTGCCAGCAGTTTGAGCCACGGAGAGACCCAGTACTTC.

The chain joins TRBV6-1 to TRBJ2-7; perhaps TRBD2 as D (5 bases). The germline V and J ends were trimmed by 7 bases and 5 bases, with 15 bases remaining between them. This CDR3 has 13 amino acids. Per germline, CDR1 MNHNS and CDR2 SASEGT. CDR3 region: CASNDPGSNEQYF. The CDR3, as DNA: TGTGCCAGCAATGACCCGGGGTCCAACGAGCAGTACTTC.

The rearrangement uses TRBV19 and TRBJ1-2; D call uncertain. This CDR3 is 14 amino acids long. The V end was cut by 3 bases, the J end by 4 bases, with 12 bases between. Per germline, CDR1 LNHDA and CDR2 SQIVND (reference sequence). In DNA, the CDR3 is TGTGCCAGTAGTATTCCTGGCCTGATCTATGGCTACACCTTC. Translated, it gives CASSIPGLIYGYTF.

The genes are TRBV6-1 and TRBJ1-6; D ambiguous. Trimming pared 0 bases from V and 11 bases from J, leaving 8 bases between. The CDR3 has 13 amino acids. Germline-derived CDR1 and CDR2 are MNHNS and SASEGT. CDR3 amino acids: CASSEALGAPLHF. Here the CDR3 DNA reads TGTGCCAGCAGTGAAGCGCTAGGAGCACCCCTCCACTTT.

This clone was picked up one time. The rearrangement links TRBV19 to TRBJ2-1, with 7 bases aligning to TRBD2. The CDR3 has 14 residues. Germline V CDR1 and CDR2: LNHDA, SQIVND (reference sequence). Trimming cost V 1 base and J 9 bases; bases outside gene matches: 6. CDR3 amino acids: CASSIGAGVAEQFF. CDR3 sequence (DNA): TGTGCCAGTAGTATAGGTGCGGGGGTTGCTGAGCAGTTCTTC. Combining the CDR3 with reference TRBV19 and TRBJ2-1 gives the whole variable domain DGGITQSPKYLFRKEGQNVTLSCEQNLNHDAMYWYRQDPGQGLRLIYYSQIVNDFQKGDIAEGYSVSREKKESFPLTVTSAQKNPTAFYLCASSIGAGVAEQFFGPGTRLTVL.

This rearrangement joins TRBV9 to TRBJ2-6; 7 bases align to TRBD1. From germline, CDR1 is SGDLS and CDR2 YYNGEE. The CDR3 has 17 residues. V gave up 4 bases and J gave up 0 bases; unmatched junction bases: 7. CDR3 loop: CASSPTGEISGANVLTF. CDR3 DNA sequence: TGTGCCAGCAGCCCAACAGGGGAGATCTCTGGGGCCAACGTCCTGACTTTC.